This T cell receptor beta chain was observed in a study of cytomegalovirus exposure and HLA in healthy donors. This clone occurred a few times. Researchers ran the PCR with 60 Vbeta and 13 Jbeta primers. The assay was immunoSEQ multiplex PCR, and TCRdb's table has in-frame clones only and misses some. This sample has about 140,000 clones; about two thirds occur once, and the top ten carry 2% to 2.5%. The CDR3 runs 20 residues. Germline-derived CDR1 and CDR2 are MGHRA and YSYEKL. The V gene end was trimmed by 2 bases and the J gene end by 5 bases; junction bases not matched to a gene: 18. The clonotype comes from a middle-aged woman in good health and CMV-seronegative. This sequence joins TRBV4-1 and TRBJ2-7, with 13 bases lining up with TRBD2. Sequencing input: PBMCs. CDR3 coding DNA: TGCGCCAGCAGCCAAAGATCGCAATTACTAGCGGGGGGGCTATGGAACGAGCAGTACTTC. Its translation: CASSQRSQLLAGGLWNEQYF.